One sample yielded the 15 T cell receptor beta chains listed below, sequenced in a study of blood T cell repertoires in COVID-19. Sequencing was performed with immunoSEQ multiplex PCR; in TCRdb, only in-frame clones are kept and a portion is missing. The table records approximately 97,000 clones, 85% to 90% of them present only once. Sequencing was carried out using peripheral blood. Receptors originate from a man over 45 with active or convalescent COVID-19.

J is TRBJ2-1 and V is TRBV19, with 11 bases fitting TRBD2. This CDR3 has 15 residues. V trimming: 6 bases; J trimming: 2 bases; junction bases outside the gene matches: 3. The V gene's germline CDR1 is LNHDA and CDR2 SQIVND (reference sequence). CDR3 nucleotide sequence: TGTGCCAGTAGGGCTAGCGGGGGGACCTACAATGAGCAGTTCTTC. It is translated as CASRASGGTYNEQFF.

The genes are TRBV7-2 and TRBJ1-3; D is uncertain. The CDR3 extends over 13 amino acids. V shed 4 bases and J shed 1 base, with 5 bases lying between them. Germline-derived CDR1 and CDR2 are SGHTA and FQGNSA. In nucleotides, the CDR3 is TGTGCCAGCAGCTCCGTATCTGGAAACACCATATATTTT. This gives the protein CASSSVSGNTIYF.

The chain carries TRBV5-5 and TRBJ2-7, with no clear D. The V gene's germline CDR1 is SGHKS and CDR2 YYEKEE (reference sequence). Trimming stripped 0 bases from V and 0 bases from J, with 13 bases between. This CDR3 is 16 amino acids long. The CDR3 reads CASSLDPLPSSYEQYV. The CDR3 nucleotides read TGTGCCAGCAGCTTGGATCCCCTACCGAGCTCCTACGAGCAGTACGTC.

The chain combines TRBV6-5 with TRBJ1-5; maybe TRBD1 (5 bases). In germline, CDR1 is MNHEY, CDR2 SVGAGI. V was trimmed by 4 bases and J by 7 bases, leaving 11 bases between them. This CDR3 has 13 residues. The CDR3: CASSSAGRQPQHF. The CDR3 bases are TGTGCCAGCAGTTCGGCAGGGAGGCAGCCCCAGCATTTT.

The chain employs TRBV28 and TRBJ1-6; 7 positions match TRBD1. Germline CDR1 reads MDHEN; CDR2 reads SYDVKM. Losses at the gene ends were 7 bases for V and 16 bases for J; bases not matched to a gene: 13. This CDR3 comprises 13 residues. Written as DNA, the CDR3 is TGTGCCAGCAACACCCCGGGACAGTCTGTTCTCCACTTT. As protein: CASNTPGQSVLHF.

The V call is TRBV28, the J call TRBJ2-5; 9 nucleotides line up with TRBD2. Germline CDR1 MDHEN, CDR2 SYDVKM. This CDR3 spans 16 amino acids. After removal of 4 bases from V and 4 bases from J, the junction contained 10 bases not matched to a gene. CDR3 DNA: TGTGCCAGCAGTTCGCCAACAGCGGGGGGTGGAGAGACCCAGTACTTC. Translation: CASSSPTAGGGETQYF.

The DNA for the CDR3 is TGTGCCAGCAGCTTAGTTGCGGGGGGGTTTCGTAATGAGCAGTTCTTC. It yields the protein CASSLVAGGFRNEQFF. The chain links TRBV7-9 to TRBJ2-1, with 9 bases lining up with TRBD2. Germline lookup yields CDR1 SEHNR and CDR2 FQNEAQ (reference sequence). The CDR3 runs 16 residues. V lost 1 base to trimming and J lost 7 bases; unmatched junction nucleotides: 8.

The CDR3 reads CASSLGGTSGYNEQFF. CDR3 DNA: TGTGCCAGCAGCTTGGGGGGGACTAGCGGGTACAATGAGCAGTTCTTC. This rearrangement joins TRBV7-6 to TRBJ2-1; 12 bases fit TRBD2. The CDR3 is made up of 16 amino acids. V shed 3 bases and J 4 bases; nucleotides not matched to a gene: 4. CDR1 SGHVS and CDR2 FNYEAQ come from the germline V gene. Using reference TRBV7-6 and TRBJ2-1 for the parts outside the CDR3, the full variable domain is GAGVSQSPRYKVTKRGQDVALRCDPISGHVSLYWYRQALGQGPEFLTYFNYEAQQDKSGLPNDRFSAERPEGSISTLTIQRTEQRDSAMYRCASSLGGTSGYNEQFFGPGTRLTVL.

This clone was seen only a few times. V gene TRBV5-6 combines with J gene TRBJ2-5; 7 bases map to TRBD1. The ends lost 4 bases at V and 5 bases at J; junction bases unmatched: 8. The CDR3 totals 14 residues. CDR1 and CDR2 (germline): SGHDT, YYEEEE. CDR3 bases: TGTGCCAGCAGCAGGGGGCGGGCTGGGGAGACCCAGTACTTC. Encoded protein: CASSRGRAGETQYF.

The CDR3 sequence is CASSFEGQGADTQYF. In DNA form, the CDR3 reads TGTGCCAGCAGCTTTGAGGGACAGGGGGCAGATACGCAGTATTTT. The rearrangement links TRBV5-4 to TRBJ2-3; TRBD1 aligns across 11 bases. V was clipped by 2 bases and J by 4 bases; unmatched bases: 3. The length of the CDR3 is 15 residues. The V gene's germline CDR1 is SGHNT and CDR2 YYREEE (reference sequence).

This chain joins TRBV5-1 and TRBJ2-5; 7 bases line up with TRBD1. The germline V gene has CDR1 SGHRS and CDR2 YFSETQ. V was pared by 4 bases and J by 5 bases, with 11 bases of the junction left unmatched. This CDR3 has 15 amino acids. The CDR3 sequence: CASSQDRSPWETQYF. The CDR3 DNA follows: TGCGCCAGCAGCCAGGACAGGTCTCCCTGGGAGACCCAGTACTTC. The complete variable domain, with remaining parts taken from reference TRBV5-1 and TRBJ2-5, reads KAGVTQTPRYLIKTRGQQVTLSCSPISGHRSVSWYQQTPGQGLQFLFEYFSETQRNKGNFPGRFSGRQFSNSRSEMNVSTLELGDSALYLCASSQDRSPWETQYFGPGTRLLVL.

The CDR3 sequence: CASSYAGGETETQYF. CDR3 DNA sequence: TGTGCCAGCAGTTACGCGGGGGGGGAGACCGAGACCCAGTACTTC. V is TRBV6-2 or TRBV6-3 and J is TRBJ2-5; 9 bases match TRBD2. From germline, CDR1 is MNHEY and CDR2 SVGEGT. V shed 2 bases and J 5 bases; nucleotides not matched to a gene: 6. This CDR3 spans 15 amino acids.

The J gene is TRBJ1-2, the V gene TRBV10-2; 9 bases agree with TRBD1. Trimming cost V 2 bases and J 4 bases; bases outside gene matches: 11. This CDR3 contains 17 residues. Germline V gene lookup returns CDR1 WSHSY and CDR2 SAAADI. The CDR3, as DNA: TGCGCCAGCAGTGAGATGGGGACAGGGCCGGACGCCTATGGCTACACCTTC. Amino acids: CASSEMGTGPDAYGYTF.

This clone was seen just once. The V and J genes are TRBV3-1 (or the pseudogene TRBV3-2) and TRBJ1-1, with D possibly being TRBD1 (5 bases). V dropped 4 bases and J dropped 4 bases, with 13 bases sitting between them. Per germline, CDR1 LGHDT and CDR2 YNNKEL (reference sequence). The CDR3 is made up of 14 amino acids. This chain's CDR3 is CASSLRDSATEAFF. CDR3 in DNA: TGTGCCAGCAGCCTTAGGGACTCTGCCACTGAAGCTTTCTTT.

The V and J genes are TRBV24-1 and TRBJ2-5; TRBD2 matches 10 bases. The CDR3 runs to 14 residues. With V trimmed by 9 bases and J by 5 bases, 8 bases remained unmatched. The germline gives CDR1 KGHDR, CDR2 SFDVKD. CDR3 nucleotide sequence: TGTGCCACCCAGCGGGGGGGCCCAGGGGAGACCCAGTACTTC. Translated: CATQRGGPGETQYF.